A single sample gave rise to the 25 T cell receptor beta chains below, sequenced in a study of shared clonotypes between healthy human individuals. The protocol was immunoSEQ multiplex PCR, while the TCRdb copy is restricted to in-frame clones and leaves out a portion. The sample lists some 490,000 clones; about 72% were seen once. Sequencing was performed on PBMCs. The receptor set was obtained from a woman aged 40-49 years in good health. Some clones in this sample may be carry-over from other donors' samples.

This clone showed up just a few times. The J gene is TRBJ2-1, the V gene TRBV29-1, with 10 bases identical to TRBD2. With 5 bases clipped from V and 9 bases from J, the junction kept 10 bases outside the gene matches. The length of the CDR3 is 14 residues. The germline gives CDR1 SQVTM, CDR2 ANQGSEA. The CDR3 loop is CSVRRTSGMGEQFF. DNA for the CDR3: TGCAGCGTTCGCCGAACTAGCGGGATGGGTGAGCAGTTCTTC.

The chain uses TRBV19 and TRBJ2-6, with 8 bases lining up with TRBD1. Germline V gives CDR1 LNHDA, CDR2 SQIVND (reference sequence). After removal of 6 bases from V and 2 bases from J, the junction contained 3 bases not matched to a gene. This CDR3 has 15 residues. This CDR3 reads CASRQGAAGANVLTF. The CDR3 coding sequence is TGTGCCAGTAGGCAGGGGGCGGCTGGGGCCAACGTCCTGACTTTC.

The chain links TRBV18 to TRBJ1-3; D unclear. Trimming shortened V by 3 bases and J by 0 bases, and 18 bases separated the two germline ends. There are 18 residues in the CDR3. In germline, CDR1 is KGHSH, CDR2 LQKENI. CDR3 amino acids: CASSPQAGFRASGNTIYF. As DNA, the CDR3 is TGTGCCAGCTCACCGCAGGCGGGGTTCCGGGCCTCTGGAAACACCATATATTTT.

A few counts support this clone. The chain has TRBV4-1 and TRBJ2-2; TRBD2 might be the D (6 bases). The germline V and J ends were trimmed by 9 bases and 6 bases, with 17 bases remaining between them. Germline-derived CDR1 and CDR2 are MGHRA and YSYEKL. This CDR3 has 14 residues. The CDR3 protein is CASRSGLNAGELFF. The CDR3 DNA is TGCGCCAGTAGATCGGGACTTAATGCCGGGGAGCTGTTTTTT.

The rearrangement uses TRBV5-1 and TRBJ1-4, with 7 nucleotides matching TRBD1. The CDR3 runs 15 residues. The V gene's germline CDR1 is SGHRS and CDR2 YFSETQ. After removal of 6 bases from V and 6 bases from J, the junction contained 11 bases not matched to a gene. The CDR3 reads CASNALGGGYEKLFF. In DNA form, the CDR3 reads TGCGCCAGCAACGCCCTAGGGGGCGGTTATGAAAAACTGTTTTTT.

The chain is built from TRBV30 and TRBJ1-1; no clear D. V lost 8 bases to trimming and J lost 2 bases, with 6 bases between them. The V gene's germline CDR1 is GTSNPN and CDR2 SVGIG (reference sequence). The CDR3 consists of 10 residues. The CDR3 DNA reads TGTGCCCTACGAAACACTGAAGCTTTCTTT. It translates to CALRNTEAFF.

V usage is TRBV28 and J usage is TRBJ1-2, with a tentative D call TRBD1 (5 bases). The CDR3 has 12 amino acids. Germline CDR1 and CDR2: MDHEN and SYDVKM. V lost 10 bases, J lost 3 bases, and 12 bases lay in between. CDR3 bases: TGTGCCACTAGGATGGGGGACTATGGCTACACCTTC. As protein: CATRMGDYGYTF.

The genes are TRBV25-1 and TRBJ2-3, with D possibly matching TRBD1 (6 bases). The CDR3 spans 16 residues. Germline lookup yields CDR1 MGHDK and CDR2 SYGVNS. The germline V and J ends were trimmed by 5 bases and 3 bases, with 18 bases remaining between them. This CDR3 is CASSPRTARGTDTQYF. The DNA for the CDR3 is TGTGCCAGCAGTCCGCGGACAGCCCGGGGAACAGATACGCAGTATTTT. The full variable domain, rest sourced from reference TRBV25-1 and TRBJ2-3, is EADIYQTPRYLVIGTGKKITLECSQTMGHDKMYWYQQDPGMELHLIHYSYGVNSTEKGDLSSESTVSRIRTEHFPLTLESARPSHTSQYLCASSPRTARGTDTQYFGPGTRLTVL.

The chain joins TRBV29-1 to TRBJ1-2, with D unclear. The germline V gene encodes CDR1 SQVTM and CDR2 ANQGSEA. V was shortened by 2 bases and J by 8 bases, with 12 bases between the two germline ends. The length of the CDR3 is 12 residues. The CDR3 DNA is TGCAGCGTTGAACCATCGATTGAAGGCTACACCTTC. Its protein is CSVEPSIEGYTF.

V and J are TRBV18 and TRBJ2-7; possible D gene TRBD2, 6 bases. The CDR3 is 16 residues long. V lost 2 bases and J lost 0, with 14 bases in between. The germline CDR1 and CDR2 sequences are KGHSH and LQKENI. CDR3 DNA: TGTGCCAGCTCACCAAATGGTGGGGGGAGCTCCTACGAGCAGTACTTC. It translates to CASSPNGGGSSYEQYF.

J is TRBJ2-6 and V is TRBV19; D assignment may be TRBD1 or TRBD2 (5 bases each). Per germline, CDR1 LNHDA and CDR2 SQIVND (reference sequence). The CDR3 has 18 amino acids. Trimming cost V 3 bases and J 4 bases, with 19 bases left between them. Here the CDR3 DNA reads TGTGCCAGTAGTATTACAGGAGCAGGGAGAACCGGGGCCAACGTCCTGACTTTC. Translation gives CASSITGAGRTGANVLTF. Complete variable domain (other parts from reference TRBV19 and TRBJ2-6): DGGITQSPKYLFRKEGQNVTLSCEQNLNHDAMYWYRQDPGQGLRLIYYSQIVNDFQKGDIAEGYSVSREKKESFPLTVTSAQKNPTAFYLCASSITGAGRTGANVLTFGAGSRLTVL.

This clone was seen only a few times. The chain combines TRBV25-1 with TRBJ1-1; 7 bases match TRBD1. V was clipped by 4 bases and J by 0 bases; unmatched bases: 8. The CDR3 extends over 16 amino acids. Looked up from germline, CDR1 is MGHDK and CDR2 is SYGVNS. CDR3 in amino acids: CASSGRDSALNTEAFF. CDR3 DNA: TGTGCCAGCAGTGGCCGGGACAGCGCGCTGAACACTGAAGCTTTCTTT.

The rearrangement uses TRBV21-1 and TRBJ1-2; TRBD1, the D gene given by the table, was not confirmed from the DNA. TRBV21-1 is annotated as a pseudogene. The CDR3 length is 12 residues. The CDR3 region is CARMTGFYGYTF. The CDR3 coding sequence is TGTGCCAGGATGACAGGGTTCTATGGCTACACCTTC.

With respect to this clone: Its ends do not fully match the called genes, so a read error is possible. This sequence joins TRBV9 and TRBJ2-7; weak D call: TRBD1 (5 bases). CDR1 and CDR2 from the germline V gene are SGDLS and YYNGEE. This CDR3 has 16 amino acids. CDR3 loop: CASSVVGRAKYYEQCF. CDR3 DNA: TGTGCCAGCAGCGTAGTCGGCAGGGCGAAATACTACGAGCAGTGCTTC.

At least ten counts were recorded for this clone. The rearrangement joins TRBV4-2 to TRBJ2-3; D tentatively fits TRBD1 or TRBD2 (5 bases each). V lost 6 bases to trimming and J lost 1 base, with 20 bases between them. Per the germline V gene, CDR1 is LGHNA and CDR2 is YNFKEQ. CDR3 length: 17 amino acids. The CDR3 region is CASSPRANGARTDTQYF. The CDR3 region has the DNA TGTGCCAGCAGTCCAAGGGCAAACGGGGCTCGCACAGATACGCAGTATTTT.

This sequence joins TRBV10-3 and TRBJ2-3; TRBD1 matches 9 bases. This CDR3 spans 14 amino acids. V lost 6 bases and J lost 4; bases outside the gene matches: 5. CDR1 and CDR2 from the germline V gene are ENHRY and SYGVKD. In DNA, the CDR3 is TGTGCCATCAGCTCGGGACAGGGTCCAGATACGCAGTATTTT. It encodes CAISSGQGPDTQYF.

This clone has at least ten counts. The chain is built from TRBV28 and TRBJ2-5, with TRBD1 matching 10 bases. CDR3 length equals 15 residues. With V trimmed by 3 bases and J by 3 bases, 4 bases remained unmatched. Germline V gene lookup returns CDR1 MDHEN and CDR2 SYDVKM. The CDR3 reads CASSLPGTGEETQYF. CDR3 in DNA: TGTGCCAGCAGTTTGCCAGGGACAGGGGAAGAGACCCAGTACTTC.

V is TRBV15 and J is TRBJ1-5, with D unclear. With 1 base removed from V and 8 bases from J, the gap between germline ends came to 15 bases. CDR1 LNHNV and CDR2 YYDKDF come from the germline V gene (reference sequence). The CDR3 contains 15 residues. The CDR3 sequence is CATSRVLAGREPQHF. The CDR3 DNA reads TGTGCCACCAGCAGAGTTCTTGCCGGTCGAGAGCCCCAGCATTTT. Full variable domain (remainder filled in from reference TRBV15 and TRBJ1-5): DAMVIQNPRYQVTQFGKPVTLSCSQTLNHNVMYWYQQKSSQAPKLLFHYYDKDFNNEADTPDNFQSRRPNTSFCFLDIRSPGLGDTAMYLCATSRVLAGREPQHFGDGTRLSIL.

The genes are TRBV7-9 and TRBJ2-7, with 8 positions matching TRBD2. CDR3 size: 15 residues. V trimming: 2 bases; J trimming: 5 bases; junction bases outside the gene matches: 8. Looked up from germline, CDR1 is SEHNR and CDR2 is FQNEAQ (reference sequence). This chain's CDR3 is CASSLLFGGEDEQYF. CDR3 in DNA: TGTGCCAGCAGCTTACTTTTCGGGGGGGAGGACGAGCAGTACTTC.

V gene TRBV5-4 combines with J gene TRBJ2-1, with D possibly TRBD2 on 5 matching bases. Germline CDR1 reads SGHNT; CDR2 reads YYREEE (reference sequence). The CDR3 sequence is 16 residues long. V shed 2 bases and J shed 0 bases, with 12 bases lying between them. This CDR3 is CASSLALAGSYNEQFF. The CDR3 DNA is TGTGCCAGCAGCTTAGCCTTGGCGGGCTCCTACAATGAGCAGTTCTTC.

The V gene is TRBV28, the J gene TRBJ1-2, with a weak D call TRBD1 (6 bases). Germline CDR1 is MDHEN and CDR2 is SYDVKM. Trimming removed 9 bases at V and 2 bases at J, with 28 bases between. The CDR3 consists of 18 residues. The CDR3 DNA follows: TGTGCCAGTTTAGGGGGGCCTTGGCCCACCCATTTGAACTATGGCTACACCTTC. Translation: CASLGGPWPTHLNYGYTF.

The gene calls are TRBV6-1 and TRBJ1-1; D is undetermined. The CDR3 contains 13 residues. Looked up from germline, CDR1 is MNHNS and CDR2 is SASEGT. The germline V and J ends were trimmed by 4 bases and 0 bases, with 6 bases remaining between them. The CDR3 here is CASSGYLNTEAFF. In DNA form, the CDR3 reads TGTGCCAGCAGTGGGTATCTGAACACTGAAGCTTTCTTT.

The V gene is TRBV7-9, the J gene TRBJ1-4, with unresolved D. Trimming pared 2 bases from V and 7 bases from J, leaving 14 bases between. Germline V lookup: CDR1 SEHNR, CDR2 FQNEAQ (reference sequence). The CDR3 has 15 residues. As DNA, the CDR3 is TGTGCCAGCAGCTTATCCCGAGGAGGTGGTGAAAAACTGTTTTTT. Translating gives CASSLSRGGGEKLFF.

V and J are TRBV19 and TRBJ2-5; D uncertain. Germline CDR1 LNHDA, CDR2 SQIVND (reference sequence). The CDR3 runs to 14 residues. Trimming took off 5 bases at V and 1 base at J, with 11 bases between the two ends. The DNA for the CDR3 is TGTGCCAGTAGTGCAACGCTTACCCAAGAGACCCAGTACTTC. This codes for CASSATLTQETQYF. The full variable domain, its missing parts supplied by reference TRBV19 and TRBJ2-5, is DGGITQSPKYLFRKEGQNVTLSCEQNLNHDAMYWYRQDPGQGLRLIYYSQIVNDFQKGDIAEGYSVSREKKESFPLTVTSAQKNPTAFYLCASSATLTQETQYFGPGTRLLVL.

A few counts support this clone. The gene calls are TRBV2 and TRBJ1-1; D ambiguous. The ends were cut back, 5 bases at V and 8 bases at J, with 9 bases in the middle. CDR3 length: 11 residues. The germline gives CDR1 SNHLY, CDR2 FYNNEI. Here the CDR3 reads CASSRQREAFF. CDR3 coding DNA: TGTGCCAGCAGTCGTCAGAGAGAAGCTTTCTTT. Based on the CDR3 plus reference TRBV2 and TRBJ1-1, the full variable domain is EPEVTQTPSHQVTQMGQEVILRCVPISNHLYFYWYRQILGQKVEFLVSFYNNEISEKSEIFDDQFSVERPDGSNFTLKIRSTKLEDSAMYFCASSRQREAFFGQGTRLTVV.